Shown below are 15 T cell receptor beta chains from a single sample sequenced in a study of cytomegalovirus exposure and HLA in healthy donors. PCR employed 60 Vbeta and 13 Jbeta primers. Sequencing was performed with immunoSEQ multiplex PCR; in TCRdb, only in-frame clones are kept and a portion is missing. The table lists 60,000 to 70,000 clones, approximately 80% of them singletons. Material for sequencing was PBMCs. All receptors come from a man between 18 and 35 years old in good health and CMV-seropositive.

V and J are TRBV7-8 and TRBJ2-5; 14 bases line up with TRBD2. In germline, CDR1 is SGHVS, CDR2 FQNEAQ. The CDR3 loop spans 17 amino acids. The ends lost 0 bases at V and 3 bases at J; junction bases unmatched: 3. The CDR3 DNA reads as TGTGCCAGCAGCTTAGCGGAGGGACTAGCGGGGGAAGAGACCCAGTACTTC. Its translation is CASSLAEGLAGEETQYF.

This clone was detected a few times. The chain employs TRBV10-3 and TRBJ2-6, with 8 nucleotides matching TRBD1. The CDR3 runs 16 residues. The germline V gene has CDR1 ENHRY and CDR2 SYGVKD. The V gene end was trimmed by 10 bases and the J gene end by 4 bases; junction bases not matched to a gene: 12. CDR3 protein: CATAGTGRGGANVLTF. The CDR3, as DNA: TGTGCCACCGCCGGGACAGGTCGTGGCGGGGCCAACGTCCTGACTTTC.

In its sample, this clone was seen a few times. CDR3 residues: CASSFGLAGGEEQETQYF. CDR3 DNA sequence: TGTGCCAGCAGCTTCGGACTAGCGGGAGGTGAAGAACAAGAGACCCAGTACTTC. The chain recombines TRBV13 with TRBJ2-5; TRBD2 aligns across 14 bases. V lost 3 bases and J lost 2; bases outside the gene matches: 8. CDR3 length: 18 residues. The germline gives CDR1 PRHDT, CDR2 FYEKMQ (reference sequence).

Only a few counts were recorded for this clone. J is TRBJ1-1 and V is TRBV5-4; 10 nucleotides line up with TRBD1. Germline lookup yields CDR1 SGHNT and CDR2 YYREEE (reference sequence). The CDR3 extends over 15 amino acids. The V segment lost 4 bases and the J segment 1 base; nucleotides outside the gene matches: 4. The CDR3 loop is CASSARDRGNTEAFF. In DNA, the CDR3 is TGTGCCAGCAGCGCACGGGACAGGGGGAACACTGAAGCTTTCTTT.

V usage is TRBV29-1 and J usage is TRBJ2-1, with a weak D call TRBD2 (6 bases). Trimming left V 3 bases short and J 10 bases short, with 16 bases between. The germline gives CDR1 SQVTM, CDR2 ANQGSEA. The length of the CDR3 is 13 residues. The CDR3 DNA sequence: TGCAGCGTTGACGTGGGCGGGACTGGCGAGCAGTTCTTC. This codes for CSVDVGGTGEQFF.

The V gene is TRBV7-9, the J gene TRBJ2-1; 12 positions match TRBD2. Trimming removed 5 bases from V and 9 bases from J; junction bases left unmatched: 5. Looked up from germline, CDR1 is SEHNR and CDR2 is FQNEAQ (reference sequence). This CDR3 has 14 residues. CDR3 region: CASSASGRAGEQFF. The CDR3 nucleotides are TGTGCCAGCAGCGCTAGCGGGAGGGCCGGTGAGCAGTTCTTC. Filled out from reference TRBV7-9 and TRBJ2-1, the complete variable domain reads DTGVSQNPRHKITKRGQNVTFRCDPISEHNRLYWYRQTLGQGPEFLTYFQNEAQLEKSRLLSDRFSAERPKGSFSTLEIQRTEQGDSAMYLCASSASGRAGEQFFGPGTRLTVL.

This chain connects TRBV6-5 to TRBJ2-3, with no clear D. Trimming cost V 6 bases and J 3 bases, with 13 bases left between them. Germline V gives CDR1 MNHEY, CDR2 SVGAGI. The CDR3 length is 14 residues. The CDR3 DNA is TGTGCCAGCAGCCGTACTATATTGACAGATACGCAGTATTTT. Protein sequence: CASSRTILTDTQYF.

This clone was found a few times. The chain carries TRBV5-4 and TRBJ2-7; D unclear. The CDR3 has 13 residues. Per germline, CDR1 SGHNT and CDR2 YYREEE (reference sequence). V shed 0 bases and J shed 6 bases, with 10 bases lying between them. The CDR3, as DNA: TGTGCCAGCAGCTTGGCTCCCGGGTCCGAGCAGTACTTC. The encoded protein is CASSLAPGSEQYF.

This clone appeared a single time. This chain joins TRBV18 and TRBJ2-5; D gene unclear. From germline, CDR1 is KGHSH and CDR2 LQKENI. Trimming stripped 3 bases from V and 3 bases from J, with 2 bases between. CDR3 size: 11 residues. CDR3 sequence reads: CASSPEETQYF. In DNA form, the CDR3 reads TGTGCCAGCTCACCCGAAGAGACCCAGTACTTC.

This clone was seen a few times. V usage is TRBV10-3 and J usage is TRBJ2-1; TRBD2 aligns across 11 bases. The J segment lost 5 bases and the V segment lost 4 bases, leaving 1 base of the junction unmatched. Germline CDR1 ENHRY, CDR2 SYGVKD. This CDR3 comprises 14 residues. The DNA of the CDR3 is TGTGCCATCAGTGGGGGACTAGCGGACAATGAGCAGTTCTTC. It yields the protein CAISGGLADNEQFF.

J is TRBJ1-1 and V is TRBV19; no clear D gene. V was pared by 6 bases and J by 4 bases, with 15 bases between. Germline loops: CDR1 LNHDA, CDR2 SQIVND (reference sequence). The CDR3 covers 14 residues. CDR3 bases: TGTGCCAGTAGCCTGGTCGCCCCGGGCACTGAAGCTTTCTTT. Amino acids: CASSLVAPGTEAFF.

The chain carries TRBV6-1 and TRBJ2-2, with D possibly being TRBD1 (6 bases). This CDR3 is built from 14 residues. Trimming pared 10 bases from V and 2 bases from J, leaving 14 bases between. The germline V gene has CDR1 MNHNS and CDR2 SASEGT. The CDR3 here is CAIKGDANTGELFF. The DNA of the CDR3 is TGTGCCATTAAGGGGGACGCAAACACCGGGGAGCTGTTTTTT.

This chain links TRBV5-1 with TRBJ1-2, with D possibly TRBD1 on 6 matching bases. From germline, CDR1 is SGHRS and CDR2 YFSETQ. This CDR3 has 11 amino acids. Trimming took 5 bases from V and 7 from J, leaving 9 bases between them. The CDR3: CASRTGSGYTF. The CDR3 DNA is TGCGCCAGCAGGACAGGCAGTGGCTACACCTTC.

This chain joins TRBV30 and TRBJ2-2, with 11 bases matching TRBD2. This CDR3 region has 13 residues. Germline-derived CDR1 and CDR2 are GTSNPN and SVGIG (reference sequence). Trimming cost V 7 bases and J 6 bases; bases outside gene matches: 4. The CDR3 here is CASVLAGAGELFF. Written as DNA, the CDR3 is TGTGCCTCCGTACTAGCGGGGGCCGGGGAGCTGTTTTTT. The full variable domain, with the rest looked up from reference TRBV30 and TRBJ2-2, is SQTIHQWPATLVQPVGSPLSLECTVEGTSNPNLYWYRQAAGRGLQLLFYSVGIGQISSEVPQNLSASRPQDRQFILSSKKLLLSDSGFYLCASVLAGAGELFFGEGSRLTVL.

This chain joins TRBV7-2 and TRBJ1-1, with a tentative D call TRBD1 (6 bases). This CDR3 region has 14 residues. V was clipped by 6 bases and J by 4 bases, with 15 bases between them. CDR1 is SGHTA, CDR2 FQGNSA, per germline. Here the CDR3 reads CASSSPGTFTEAFF. The CDR3 DNA sequence: TGTGCCAGCAGTTCACCCGGGACATTCACTGAAGCTTTCTTT.